Below are 27 T cell receptor beta chains sequenced from a single sample in a study of Graves' ophthalmopathy and Graves' hyperthyroidism listed by TCRdb under 2018. Sequenced using an Illumina HiSeq 2000. TCR beta CDR3 regions were amplified from RNA transcripts for repertoire sequencing. The first round of RT-PCR was done with HTBI primers and the Qiagen OneStep RT-PCR kit, and was followed by a second round of multiplex PCR, then size selection and purification. The raw public data were reprocessed by TCRdb itself: fastp quality trimming at Q25, MiXCR clonotype calling, in-frame beta chains only. Every entry covers one CDR3 protein and lists the most common genes and DNA from its rows. Across this sample there are 300,000 or so distinct CDR3 sequences, with roughly 16% seen only once. In total, the top ten clones hold around an eighth of the sample. Sequenced input: peripheral blood. These receptor sequences come from an adult man with Graves' ophthalmopathy.

This clonotype showed up many times. This CDR3 is CSARPDRGNTGELFF. DNA for the CDR3: TGCAGTGCTAGGCCGGACAGGGGTAACACCGGGGAGCTGTTTTTT. The gene calls are TRBV20-1 and TRBJ2-2, with TRBD1 matching over 9 bases. Trimming at V came to 3 bases and at J to 2 bases, leaving 4 bases not matched to a gene. The germline gives CDR1 DFQATT, CDR2 SNEGSKA (reference sequence). The CDR3 loop spans 15 amino acids.

This clonotype has ten or more counts. The chain recombines TRBV20-1 with TRBJ1-6; no reliable D call. Trimming stripped 5 bases from V and 10 bases from J, with 6 bases between. Per germline, CDR1 DFQATT and CDR2 SNEGSKA (reference sequence). The CDR3 is made up of 10 amino acids. CDR3 DNA: TGCAGTGCTGGAGGGTCACCCCTCCACTTT. This sequence encodes CSAGGSPLHF.

This clonotype was detected many times. The J gene is TRBJ2-7, the V gene TRBV12-3 or TRBV12-4, with no clear D. The CDR3 contains 14 residues. The ends were cut back, 5 bases at V and 2 bases at J, with 13 bases in the middle. The CDR3: CASSPPTGPYEQYF. In DNA, the CDR3 is TGTGCCAGCAGTCCGCCGACCGGGCCCTACGAGCAGTACTTC.

This clonotype has at least ten counts. CDR3 in amino acids: CASSLYIGTEAFF. In DNA form, the CDR3 reads TGTGCCAGCAGTTTATACATAGGGACTGAAGCTTTCTTT. The gene calls are TRBV28 and TRBJ1-1, with unresolved D. V was trimmed by 1 base and J by 5 bases, leaving 8 bases between them. The germline CDR1 and CDR2 sequences are MDHEN and SYDVKM. The CDR3 runs 13 residues.

This clonotype occurred many times. The J gene is TRBJ2-5, the V gene TRBV18; either TRBD1 or TRBD2 may supply D (5 bases each). V was shortened by 5 bases and J by 5 bases, with 15 bases between the two germline ends. In germline, CDR1 is KGHSH, CDR2 LQKENI. The CDR3 sequence is 14 residues long. Here the CDR3 reads CASSGGGEGETQYF. The DNA for the CDR3 is TGTGCCAGCTCAGGCGGCGGAGAGGGGGAGACCCAGTACTTC.

This clonotype was seen more than once but under ten times. This could be a read error, since a much larger clone is one nucleotide away. J is TRBJ2-7 and V is TRBV10-3; tentatively, D is TRBD2 (6 bases). V was shortened by 4 bases and J by 5 bases, with 15 bases between the two germline ends. CDR3 length equals 14 residues. Germline V gene data show CDR1 as ENHRY and CDR2 as SYGVKD. CDR3 region: CAISGLIGEDEQYF. As DNA, the CDR3 is TGTGCCATCAGTGGCCTAATAGGGGAGGACGAGCAGTACTTC.

This clonotype was seen repeatedly, ten times or more. The gene calls are TRBV6-5 and TRBJ1-1, with D perhaps matching TRBD1 (5 bases). The CDR3 spans 16 residues. V was clipped by 0 bases and J by 0 bases, with 11 bases between them. The germline V gene has CDR1 MNHEY and CDR2 SVGAGI. CDR3 DNA sequence: TGTGCCAGCAGTTACTCGAATCGGGGGTTGAACACTGAAGCTTTCTTT. Residues: CASSYSNRGLNTEAFF.

This clonotype was seen ten or more times. The V gene is TRBV14, the J gene TRBJ2-7; tentative D call: TRBD1 (6 bases). The length of the CDR3 is 14 residues. V dropped 4 bases and J dropped 7 bases, with 17 bases sitting between them. In germline, CDR1 is SGHDN, CDR2 FVKESK. The CDR3 coding sequence is TGTGCCAGCAGCCCGCTAGTAGTTCAGGGGGAGCAGTACTTC. Amino acids: CASSPLVVQGEQYF. The complete variable domain, with remaining parts taken from reference TRBV14 and TRBJ2-7, reads EAGVTQFPSHSVIEKGQTVTLRCDPISGHDNLYWYRRVMGKEIKFLLHFVKESKQDESGMPNNRFLAERTGGTYSTLKVQPAELEDSGVYFCASSPLVVQGEQYFGPGTRLTVT.

This clonotype came up many times. The chain has TRBV28 and TRBJ2-1, with 15 nucleotides matching TRBD2. Germline lookup yields CDR1 MDHEN and CDR2 SYDVKM. This CDR3 has 16 amino acids. Trimming took 6 bases from V and 2 from J; bases not matched to a gene: 2. The CDR3 is CASRGTSGGTYNEQFF. DNA of the CDR3: TGTGCCAGCAGGGGGACTAGCGGGGGGACCTACAATGAGCAGTTCTTC.

This clonotype was observed many times. The chain couples TRBV7-2 to TRBJ2-4, with TRBD1 matching over 7 bases. The V and J ends lost 5 bases and 14 bases, in that order; junction bases with no gene match: 9. This CDR3 region has 12 residues. CDR1 is SGHTA, CDR2 FQGNSA, per germline. CDR3 in DNA: TGTGCCAGCAGCACCCGGACAGGTTCGAAGTACTTC. This codes for CASSTRTGSKYF.

The chain is built from TRBV15 and TRBJ2-5; 9 nucleotides match TRBD1. Unmatched junction bases numbered 6, after V lost 5 bases and J lost 5 bases. Germline-derived CDR1 and CDR2 are LNHNV and YYDKDF (reference sequence). The CDR3 covers 14 residues. The CDR3 nucleotides read TGTGCCACCAGCGTTACAGGGGGCGTTGAGACCCAGTACTTC. It yields the protein CATSVTGGVETQYF.

This clonotype was recorded a few times. V gene TRBV18 combines with J gene TRBJ2-6; 8 nucleotides align to TRBD1. J lost 0 bases, V lost 4 bases, and 5 bases had no gene match. The CDR3 contains 17 residues. The germline V gene encodes CDR1 KGHSH and CDR2 LQKENI. The CDR3 coding sequence is TGTGCCAGCTCACGTACAGGGGGAATCTCTGGGGCCAACGTCCTGACTTTC. Its translation is CASSRTGGISGANVLTF.

This clonotype came up many times. The chain combines TRBV6-5 with TRBJ2-5, with 8 bases that match TRBD1. J gave up 4 bases and V 0 bases, and 7 bases lay outside the gene matches. This CDR3 is 16 amino acids long. The germline gives CDR1 MNHEY, CDR2 SVGAGI. The CDR3 nucleotides are TGTGCCAGCAGTTACTCGAGGGTTGACAGGGGAGAGACCCAGTACTTC. Amino acids: CASSYSRVDRGETQYF.

This clonotype was counted at least ten times. V is TRBV6-4 and J is TRBJ1-6; 9 positions agree with TRBD1. V lost 10 bases to trimming and J lost 10 bases; unmatched junction nucleotides: 5. Germline CDR1 and CDR2: MRHNA and SNTAGT. The CDR3 totals 12 residues. CDR3 amino acids: CATETGGSPLHF. The CDR3 DNA reads as TGTGCCACCGAAACAGGGGGCTCACCCCTCCACTTT.

This clonotype has at least ten counts. The rearrangement links TRBV20-1 to TRBJ1-3, with D hard to call. V lost 0 bases to trimming and J lost 0 bases, with 6 bases between them. The CDR3 is 14 residues long. CDR1 and CDR2 from the germline V gene are DFQATT and SNEGSKA (reference sequence). The CDR3 DNA sequence: TGCAGTGCTAGAGAACTGACCTCTGGAAACACCATATATTTT. Protein sequence: CSARELTSGNTIYF.

In its sample, this clonotype was seen many times. The chain carries TRBV18 and TRBJ1-5; D not resolved. The CDR3 length is 16 residues. V lost 4 bases to trimming and J lost 7 bases, with 20 bases between them. Germline V lookup: CDR1 KGHSH, CDR2 LQKENI. The CDR3 DNA reads TGTGCCAGCTCACTCACGGAGTTGGTCAGTAACCAGCCCCAGCATTTT. This translates into CASSLTELVSNQPQHF. Full variable domain (missing parts from reference TRBV18 and TRBJ1-5): NAGVMQNPRHLVRRRGQEARLRCSPMKGHSHVYWYRQLPEEGLKFMVYLQKENIIDESGMPKERFSAEFPKEGPSILRIQQVVRGDSAAYFCASSLTELVSNQPQHFGDGTRLSIL.

There are many counts of this clonotype. The chain has TRBV6-2 or TRBV6-3 and TRBJ2-6; D is uncertain. Trimming left V 11 bases short and J 4 bases short, with 9 bases between. CDR3 size: 12 residues. Germline CDR1 MNHEY, CDR2 SVGEGT. The CDR3 region is CASHRGANVLTF. The CDR3 nucleotides are TGTGCCTCCCACCGGGGGGCCAACGTCCTGACTTTC.

This clonotype was counted many times. The chain has TRBV6-2 or TRBV6-3 and TRBJ2-6; D perhaps matches TRBD1 (5 bases). The germline V gene has CDR1 MNHEY and CDR2 SVGEGT. This CDR3 spans 18 amino acids. The V end lost 0 bases, the J end lost 0 bases, and 12 bases lay between the germline ends. CDR3 residues: CASSYSGAPSSGANVLTF. The DNA of the CDR3 is TGTGCCAGCAGTTACTCAGGGGCCCCGAGCTCTGGGGCCAACGTCCTGACTTTC.

This clonotype was detected only once. The chain carries TRBV5-1 and TRBJ2-5; D is unclear. V lost 4 bases and J 7 bases, leaving 17 bases between the germline ends. The CDR3 runs 14 residues. The germline gives CDR1 SGHRS, CDR2 YFSETQ. The CDR3 DNA is TGCGCCAGCAGCCAAGATACTACTACCGCGACCCAGTACTTC. Encoded protein: CASSQDTTTATQYF.

This clonotype was observed at least ten times. The rearrangement joins TRBV18 to TRBJ1-1; D is uncertain. This CDR3 has 16 residues. Per germline, CDR1 KGHSH and CDR2 LQKENI. Trimming left V 0 bases short and J 0 bases short, with 11 bases between. DNA for the CDR3: TGTGCCAGCTCACCACCGGTTCGGGCCATGAACACTGAAGCTTTCTTT. This gives the protein CASSPPVRAMNTEAFF.

This clonotype was seen many times. The genes are TRBV3-1 and TRBJ1-1, with no clear D. Trimming cost V 5 bases and J 1 base, with 8 bases left between them. Germline CDR1 LGHDT, CDR2 YNNKEL (reference sequence). The CDR3 consists of 13 residues. Written as DNA, the CDR3 is TGTGCCAGCAGCTTGGAGTGGAACACTGAAGCTTTCTTT. Translation: CASSLEWNTEAFF.

This clonotype was counted at least ten times. This chain links TRBV6-1 with TRBJ2-7; TRBD1 matches at 11 bases. The V and J ends lost 5 bases and 5 bases, in that order; junction bases with no gene match: 5. CDR3 length: 14 amino acids. Germline V gives CDR1 MNHNS, CDR2 SASEGT. This CDR3 is CASSIRTGGNEQYF. CDR3 nucleotides: TGTGCCAGCAGTATCCGGACAGGGGGCAACGAGCAGTACTTC.

This clonotype was detected ten times or more. This chain links TRBV20-1 with TRBJ1-2; 8 bases align to TRBD1. V gave up 3 bases and J gave up 4 bases; unmatched junction bases: 7. CDR3 length equals 14 residues. Germline CDR1 DFQATT, CDR2 SNEGSKA (reference sequence). The CDR3 sequence is CSASRTGLGYGYTF. The CDR3 bases are TGCAGTGCTAGCCGGACAGGGCTCGGCTATGGCTACACCTTC.

The chain employs TRBV12-3 or TRBV12-4 and TRBJ1-1, with 10 bases matching TRBD1. This CDR3 contains 13 residues. V shed 5 bases and J 10 bases; nucleotides not matched to a gene: 7. Here the CDR3 reads CASSIRDRGSAFF. CDR3 coding DNA: TGTGCCAGCAGTATACGGGACAGGGGATCAGCTTTCTTT.

In this sample, this clonotype turned up many times. The CDR3 sequence is CASSRTGGGNSPLHF. The CDR3 DNA reads TGTGCCAGCAGTCGGACAGGAGGCGGCAATTCACCCCTCCACTTT. J is TRBJ1-6 and V is TRBV6-5, with 7 bases matching TRBD1. With V trimmed by 5 bases and J by 7 bases, 8 bases remained unmatched. CDR3 length: 15 residues. Germline V gene sequence: CDR1 MNHEY, CDR2 SVGAGI.

This clonotype was observed at least ten times. The V gene is TRBV5-1, the J gene TRBJ1-2, with D possibly TRBD1 on 5 matching bases. V shed 0 bases and J shed 7 bases, with 16 bases lying between them. Germline V lookup: CDR1 SGHRS, CDR2 YFSETQ. The CDR3 runs to 15 residues. The CDR3 nucleotides are TGCGCCAGCAGCTTGGTGTCCGGGAATGGGGCTGGCTACACCTTC. Translated: CASSLVSGNGAGYTF.

The chain joins TRBV6-1 to TRBJ1-2; D may be TRBD1 (6 bases). The CDR3 is made up of 15 amino acids. The germline CDR1 and CDR2 sequences are MNHNS and SASEGT. Trimming shortened V by 1 base and J by 8 bases, and 17 bases separated the two germline ends. CDR3 sequence reads: CASSEGRPGVRGYTF. CDR3 in DNA: TGTGCCAGCAGTGAAGGACGGCCAGGGGTACGAGGCTACACCTTC.